This is a list of T cell receptor beta chains from one sample in a study of technical replicates of blood from several donors. Data came from immunoSEQ multiplex PCR; TCRdb stores just in-frame clones and leaves some out. The data hold 55,000 to 75,000 clones, with 91% observed a single time. Source material: PBMCs. The receptors were sampled from a human donor in good health. Some clones in this sample may be carry-over from other donors' samples. Both conserved end residues are part of each CDR3. D genes are given only for firm matches. Size is omitted from some rows. Given values are once, few, many or a class for expanded clones.

v_call,d_call,clone_size,j_call,cdr3_aa,cdr3_nt
TRBV6-5,-,-,TRBJ1-2,CASIYSVTGGYGYTF,TGTGCCAGCATTTACTCCGTGACCGGGGGCTATGGCTACACCTTC
TRBV19,-,-,TRBJ1-2,CASSFRGNYGYTF,TGTGCCAGTAGTTTCAGGGGCAACTATGGCTACACCTTC
TRBV5-5,TRBD1,-,TRBJ2-3,CASSFHDRVSTDTQYF,TGTGCCAGCAGCTTCCATGACAGGGTCAGCACAGATACGCAGTATTTT
TRBV5-1,-,-,TRBJ2-2,CASRDRNTGELFF,TGCGCCAGCCGCGACAGAAACACCGGGGAGCTGTTTTTT
TRBV29-1,-,-,TRBJ2-5,CSVYPEESTQYF,TGCAGCGTCTACCCTGAAGAATCGACCCAGTACTTC
TRBV7-2,-,-,TRBJ2-3,CASSLALLADTQYF,TGTGCCAGCAGCTTAGCTCTCCTAGCGGATACGCAGTATTTT
TRBV14,-,-,TRBJ1-2,CASSQPGRNYGYTF,TGTGCCAGCAGCCAACCCGGTCGAAACTATGGCTACACCTTC
TRBV5-1,-,-,TRBJ1-4,CASSRGGPNEKLFF,TGCGCCAGCAGCCGAGGGGGACCTAATGAAAAACTGTTTTTT
TRBV2,TRBD1,few,TRBJ1-1,CASKGQGNTEAFF,TGTGCCAGCAAGGGACAGGGGAACACTGAAGCTTTCTTT
TRBV6-1,-,-,TRBJ2-1,CASRRAGSSYNEQFF,TGTGCCAGCAGGCGCGCGGGTAGCTCCTACAATGAGCAGTTCTTC
TRBV25-1,TRBD1,few,TRBJ2-1,CASSDPGQGFGEQFF,TGTGCCAGCAGTGACCCGGGACAGGGTTTCGGTGAGCAGTTCTTC
TRBV2,TRBD2,few,TRBJ2-7,CASSEDLTSGYEQYF,TGTGCCAGCAGTGAAGATTTAACTAGCGGCTACGAGCAGTACTTC
TRBV5-1,TRBD2,-,TRBJ2-7,CASSGGPGGFEQYF,TGCGCCAGCAGCGGAGGTCCGGGGGGGTTTGAGCAGTACTTC
TRBV7-9,-,-,TRBJ1-1,CASSFFGGYETEAFF,TGTGCCAGCAGCTTCTTCGGGGGTTACGAGACTGAAGCTTTCTTT
TRBV18,-,once,TRBJ2-7,CASSPAQGRGSTYEQYF,TGTGCCAGCTCACCAGCCCAGGGGCGGGGGTCTACCTACGAGCAGTACTTC
TRBV6-1,-,-,TRBJ2-7,CASSEKWEYEQYF,TGTGCCAGCAGTGAAAAGTGGGAGTACGAGCAGTACTTC
TRBV29-1,TRBD2,-,TRBJ2-2,CSCVAGGRGELFF,TGCAGCTGCGTGGCGGGGGGAAGAGGGGAGCTGTTTTTT
TRBV2,TRBD1,-,TRBJ2-7,CASSRTGPGLYEQYF,TGTGCCAGCAGTCGGACAGGGCCGGGGTTGTACGAGCAGTACTTC
TRBV4-3,-,-,TRBJ2-7,CASSQDPGGYEQYF,TGCGCCAGCAGCCAAGATCCAGGGGGGTACGAGCAGTACTTC
TRBV5-5,-,-,TRBJ1-4,CASSSQGATNEKLFF,TGTGCCAGCAGCTCCCAGGGCGCAACTAATGAAAAACTGTTTTTT
TRBV18,-,-,TRBJ1-6,CASSPRAVSSYNSPLHF,TGTGCCAGCTCACCACGGGCAGTGAGCTCCTATAATTCACCCCTCCACTTT
TRBV2,-,few,TRBJ2-5,CASSVGLTQTQYF,TGTGCCAGCAGTGTCGGACTGACCCAGACCCAGTACTTC
TRBV7-2,-,-,TRBJ2-6,CASSLVGHRSGANVLTF,TGTGCCAGCAGCTTAGTGGGCCATAGATCTGGGGCCAACGTCCTGACTTTC
TRBV2,TRBD1,-,TRBJ2-7,CASVRDSSYEQYF,TGTGCCAGCGTCAGGGACAGCTCCTACGAGCAGTACTTC
TRBV7-2,-,-,TRBJ1-3,CASSPRAGTGNTIYF,TGTGCCAGCAGCCCGAGGGCAGGTACTGGAAACACCATATATTTT
TRBV19,TRBD1,-,TRBJ1-1,CASSIGDRVEAFF,TGTGCCAGTAGTATAGGGGACAGGGTCGAAGCTTTCTTT
TRBV4-1,TRBD2,medium-sized,TRBJ2-7,CASSQDAGLAGGKSPYEQYF,TGCGCCAGCAGCCAAGATGCTGGACTAGCGGGGGGTAAGTCCCCCTACGAGCAGTACTTC
TRBV4-3,-,-,TRBJ1-1,CASSQDPAGEAFF,TGCGCCAGCAGCCAAGATCCGGCAGGGGAGGCTTTCTTT
TRBV15,-,-,TRBJ1-1,CATKPPAGNTEAFF,TGTGCCACTAAACCCCCTGCGGGAAACACTGAAGCTTTCTTT
TRBV7-2,TRBD1,-,TRBJ1-2,CASFTGDYGYTF,TGTGCCAGCTTTACAGGGGACTATGGCTACACCTTC